Sequencing of this T cell receptor beta chain was carried out in a study of T cell responses to AZD1222 COVID-19 vaccine. Study overall: Second-dose timings of about 4 or about 12 weeks were pooled. Study-wide results and limits: Regions 160-218 and 743-854 held dominance among vaccine-associated CD4 TCRs, which spanned spike. It was only a handful of AZD1222 recipients who were seropositive at baseline. Nearly half of spike-specific TCRs reportedly go after variant regions that carry no mutations.

This CDR3 has 14 amino acids. V lost 4 bases and J lost 7; bases outside the gene matches: 2. CDR1 and CDR2 from the germline V gene are LGHDT and YNNKEL (reference sequence). With regard to this clone: The antigen remains unidentified.

Sequencing was performed with immunoSEQ multiplex PCR; in TCRdb, only in-frame clones are kept and a portion is missing. Counted here are about 97,000 clones, approximately 90% occurring once; the ten biggest clones make up 7.5%. The receptor's source is an adult in good health. The chain has TRBV3-1 (or the pseudogene TRBV3-2) and TRBJ2-5; 14 nucleotides line up with TRBD2. Material: peripheral blood, obtained on day 0 of AZD1222 vaccination. CDR3 DNA: TGTGCCAGCAGCCCGACTAGCGGGGGGGTGACCCAGTACTTC. It specifies CASSPTSGGVTQYF.